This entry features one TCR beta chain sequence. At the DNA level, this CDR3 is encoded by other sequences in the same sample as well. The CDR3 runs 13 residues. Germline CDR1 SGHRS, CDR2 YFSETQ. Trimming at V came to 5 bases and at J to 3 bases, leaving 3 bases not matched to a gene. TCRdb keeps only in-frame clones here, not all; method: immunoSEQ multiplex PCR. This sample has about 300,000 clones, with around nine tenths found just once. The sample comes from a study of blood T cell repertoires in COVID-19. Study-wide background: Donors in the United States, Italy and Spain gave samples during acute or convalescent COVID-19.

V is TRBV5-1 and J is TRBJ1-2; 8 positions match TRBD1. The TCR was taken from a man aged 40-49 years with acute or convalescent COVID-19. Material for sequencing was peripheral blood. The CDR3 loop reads CASSPGQDYGYTF. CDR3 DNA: TGCGCCAGCAGTCCGGGACAGGACTATGGCTACACCTTC.